These 7 T cell receptor beta chains came from one sample sequenced in a study of blood T cell repertoires in COVID-19. Measured with immunoSEQ multiplex PCR; TCRdb has only the in-frame clones, and not every one. The data hold 25,000 to 30,000 clones, with approximately 90% observed a single time. Sequencing was carried out using peripheral blood. The receptors derive from a human donor in a cohort sampled during active COVID-19.

The chain joins TRBV15 to TRBJ2-1; TRBD2 matches 8 bases. J was trimmed by 8 bases and V by 4 bases; bases with no gene match: 7. Germline lookup yields CDR1 LNHNV and CDR2 YYDKDF (reference sequence). The CDR3 totals 14 residues. The CDR3 here is CATSTPGGEYEQFF. Written as DNA, the CDR3 is TGTGCCACCAGCACCCCGGGAGGGGAGTATGAGCAGTTCTTC.

The gene calls are TRBV7-2 and TRBJ2-1; D remains ambiguous. There are 15 residues in the CDR3. Germline V gives CDR1 SGHTA, CDR2 FQGNSA. V gave up 5 bases and J gave up 3 bases, with 14 bases separating them. CDR3 bases: TGTGCCAGCAGCCTTTTAGGCGGAATCTACAATGAGCAGTTCTTC. The encoded protein is CASSLLGGIYNEQFF.

V gene TRBV18 combines with J gene TRBJ2-1; the match to TRBD2 covers 13 bases. Germline assignment: CDR1 KGHSH and CDR2 LQKENI. With 3 bases clipped from V and 9 bases from J, the junction kept 5 bases outside the gene matches. This CDR3 spans 15 amino acids. The CDR3 loop is CASSPGTSGVTEQFF. In DNA, the CDR3 is TGTGCCAGCTCACCTGGGACTAGCGGGGTGACTGAGCAGTTCTTC. The variable domain in full, with the rest retrieved from reference TRBV18 and TRBJ2-1, is NAGVMQNPRHLVRRRGQEARLRCSPMKGHSHVYWYRQLPEEGLKFMVYLQKENIIDESGMPKERFSAEFPKEGPSILRIQQVVRGDSAAYFCASSPGTSGVTEQFFGPGTRLTVL.

This clone was observed a few times. The chain carries TRBV15 and TRBJ2-4; 8 bases match TRBD2. J gave up 8 bases and V 5 bases, and 8 bases lay outside the gene matches. This CDR3 is built from 14 residues. Germline V gene lookup returns CDR1 LNHNV and CDR2 YYDKDF (reference sequence). The CDR3, as DNA: TGTGCCACCAGCCGGGAGAGCGGGAGCTACATTCAGTACTTC. Its protein product is CATSRESGSYIQYF.

The chain employs TRBV3-1 (or the pseudogene TRBV3-2) and TRBJ2-2; 9 nucleotides line up with TRBD2. The J segment lost 2 bases and the V segment lost 4 bases, leaving 5 bases of the junction unmatched. Germline V gene lookup returns CDR1 LGHDT and CDR2 YNNKEL (reference sequence). The CDR3 is made up of 16 amino acids. CDR3 sequence reads: CASSPTGTSNTGELFF. The CDR3 region has the DNA TGTGCCAGCAGCCCGACCGGGACTAGCAACACCGGGGAGCTGTTTTTT.

The chain carries TRBV19 and TRBJ2-3; 7 bases match TRBD1. CDR1 LNHDA and CDR2 SQIVND come from the germline V gene (reference sequence). V was pared by 5 bases and J by 5 bases, with 10 bases of the junction left unmatched. This CDR3 has 15 amino acids. In DNA, the CDR3 is TGTGCCAGTAGTTTAACCGCAGGGGGTGGAGATACGCAGTATTTT. This gives the protein CASSLTAGGGDTQYF.

This clone has only one observation. The genes are TRBV6-5 and TRBJ1-3; D is ambiguous. Germline assignment: CDR1 MNHEY and CDR2 SVGAGI. There are 15 residues in the CDR3. V lost 0 bases and J lost 4, with 10 bases in between. This CDR3 reads CASSYSRVAGNTIYF. In DNA, the CDR3 is TGTGCCAGCAGTTACTCACGGGTCGCCGGAAACACCATATATTTT.